One sample yielded the 8 T cell receptor beta chains listed below, sequenced in a study of blood T cell repertoires in COVID-19. Using immunoSEQ multiplex PCR, the repertoire was profiled, and TCRdb retains in-frame clones only, with some absent. The sample lists 35,000 to 45,000 clones; 86% were seen once. The sequencing input was peripheral blood. These receptors came from a man aged 70 or older with acute or convalescent COVID-19.

This sequence joins TRBV20-1 and TRBJ1-3; a weak D match, TRBD1 (6 bases). The V gene's germline CDR1 is DFQATT and CDR2 SNEGSKA (reference sequence). V was shortened by 5 bases and J by 10 bases, with 24 bases between the two germline ends. The CDR3 is 15 amino acids. For the CDR3, the DNA is TGCAGTGCTGGTGGGGACACCTCTGGCGGAAGGACCATATATTTT. Amino acid sequence: CSAGGDTSGGRTIYF.

The table lists this clone with a count of one. This chain's CDR3 is CASRLGQGAGNTIYF. As DNA, the CDR3 is TGTGCCAGCAGGCTGGGACAGGGGGCAGGAAACACCATATATTTT. V is TRBV6-5 and J is TRBJ1-3; 12 positions match TRBD1. The CDR3 contains 15 residues. J gave up 4 bases and V 6 bases, and 4 bases lay outside the gene matches. Germline CDR1 MNHEY, CDR2 SVGAGI.

V gene TRBV7-9 combines with J gene TRBJ1-6, with no clear D. The CDR3 is made up of 15 amino acids. Trimming removed 3 bases from V and 2 bases from J, with 8 bases in between. Germline CDR1 and CDR2: SEHNR and FQNEAQ (reference sequence). In DNA, the CDR3 is TGTGCCAGCAGCTTCGAGGCAGCCTATAATTCACCCCTCCACTTT. Translating it yields CASSFEAAYNSPLHF.

This clone came up once. The chain is built from TRBV11-3 and TRBJ1-1; D gene unclear. The CDR3 contains 13 residues. V gave up 3 bases and J gave up 1 base, with 6 bases separating them. CDR1 SGHNT and CDR2 YENEEA come from the germline V gene. The CDR3 reads CASSFSGNTEAFF. CDR3 nucleotide sequence: TGTGCCAGCAGCTTTAGTGGGAACACTGAAGCTTTCTTT. The entire variable domain, with the rest obtained from reference TRBV11-3 and TRBJ1-1, is as follows: EAGVVQSPRYKIIEKKQPVAFWCNPISGHNTLYWYLQNLGQGPELLIRYENEEAVDDSQLPKDRFSAERLKGVDSTLKIQPAELGDSAVYLCASSFSGNTEAFFGQGTRLTVV.

The chain is built from TRBV19 and TRBJ2-1, with 8 positions matching TRBD1. The J segment lost 4 bases and the V segment lost 5 bases, leaving 7 bases of the junction unmatched. The CDR3 consists of 15 residues. CDR1 and CDR2 (germline): LNHDA, SQIVND (reference sequence). For the CDR3, the DNA is TGTGCCAGTAGTTTTGGGACAGGCGCGTACAATGAGCAGTTCTTC. This codes for CASSFGTGAYNEQFF. Combining the CDR3 with reference TRBV19 and TRBJ2-1 gives the whole variable domain DGGITQSPKYLFRKEGQNVTLSCEQNLNHDAMYWYRQDPGQGLRLIYYSQIVNDFQKGDIAEGYSVSREKKESFPLTVTSAQKNPTAFYLCASSFGTGAYNEQFFGPGTRLTVL.

This clone was observed a few times. This chain joins TRBV11-2 and TRBJ2-5, with D perhaps TRBD2 (6 bases). The CDR3 totals 14 residues. Germline-derived CDR1 and CDR2 are SGHAT and FQNNGV. Deletions cut 5 bases from V and 5 bases from J, with 15 bases between. The CDR3 region is CASSPGLSGETQYF. The CDR3 DNA is TGTGCCAGCAGCCCGGGACTGTCCGGGGAGACCCAGTACTTC.

The chain joins TRBV7-3 to TRBJ2-3; TRBD2 matches at 10 bases. The CDR3 covers 15 residues. Trimming removed 3 bases from V and 0 bases from J; junction bases left unmatched: 0. In germline, CDR1 is SGHTA, CDR2 FQGTGA. CDR3 sequence: CASSFSGRSTDTQYF. The CDR3 nucleotides are TGTGCCAGCAGCTTTAGCGGGAGGAGCACAGATACGCAGTATTTT.

This chain links TRBV7-2 with TRBJ1-5; 9 bases fit TRBD1. CDR1 is SGHTA, CDR2 FQGNSA, per germline. J was trimmed by 8 bases and V by 5 bases; bases with no gene match: 4. The CDR3 is 13 amino acids. CDR3 nucleotide sequence: TGTGCCAGCAGCCGGACAGGGGAAGAGCCCCAGCATTTT. Encoded protein: CASSRTGEEPQHF.